This entry is about one T cell receptor beta chain. The antigen it binds to is not known. No base-level quality is on record; no much larger clone is a single base apart. This record belongs to a study of PD-1 blockade in classical Hodgkin lymphoma (dated by TCRdb to about 2020). Regarding the research as a whole: Nivolumab dosing was 3 mg/kg intravenously every 2 weeks, continuing until either disease progression or unacceptable toxicity. The study used CyTOF and TCR beta sequencing to define a peripheral blood immune signature of response to PD-1 blockade in classical Hodgkin lymphoma.

Beyond this particular receptor, the publication reports: Baseline TCR diversity was reported to be lower in newly diagnosed patients than in healthy donors, and even lower in relapsed/refractory patients. Diversity was lower in patients who began nivolumab less than 1 year after ASCT, so these patients were left out of later analyses to avoid confounding by immune reconstitution. Only a single clinical trial cohort was studied, and what caused the repertoire differences, possibly disease activity or prior therapy, remained undefined. CD4+ but not CD8+ TCR diversity rose significantly by C4D1 (p=0.0027 vs p=0.16), most apparent in complete responders (p=0.02). Baseline diversity similar to that of newly diagnosed patients was observed in trial patients achieving complete response, whereas significantly lower diversity was observed in partial responders and progressors.

Genomic DNA was isolated using the Qiagen DNeasy kit from unsorted PBMCs as well as from negatively selected CD4+ and CD8+ fractions. Amplification of TCR beta CDR3 regions was done by immunoSEQ multiplex PCR with primers that anneal to V and J segments. Amplification bias was minimized using a synthetic immune receptor repertoire, and residual bias was removed computationally after sequencing. The original methods were these. Repertoire diversity was quantified as the Shannon entropy index using custom Python scripts. Unsorted, CD4+ and CD8+ repertoires were examined separately, except in combined analyses, for which CD4+ and CD8+ sequences were merged in silico. A clone was considered expanded if an increase in frequency of at least 2-fold after treatment relative to C1D1 was found, and a pseudocount of 0.5 was applied to clones undetected at baseline. Clones with 0 or 1 copy at C1D1 were classified as singleton clones, and clones with 2 or more copies were classified as non-singleton clones. By matching protein sequences in sorted samples from the same patient, clones expanded in unsorted samples were annotated as CD4+, CD8+ or unknown. Diversity changes from C1D1 to C4D1 were tested in paired samples using Wilcoxon tests. Not all clones reach the TCRdb copy of this immuneACCESS table, which keeps in-frame sequences only. Checked studies attribute under half of the gap to unresolved V genes and leave the rest unexplained. That table is the source of V, J and clone size, and D and trimming were worked out from the DNA. Across this sample there are some 19,000 clones, with more than 65% seen only once. Clones ranked in the top ten supply roughly 2.5% of the sample.

For CDR1 and CDR2, the germline V gene (reference sequence) lists SGHKS and YYEKEE. From cysteine to phenylalanine, the CDR3 is 12 amino acids long. Of the read, only the CDR3 DNA is kept; its 36 bases are in frame from base 1. Germline trimming amounts to 4 bases on V and 4 bases on J, with 1 as the count of junction bases outside the gene matches. The time point label on this specimen signifies: cycle 4 day 1 (C4D1), after five to seven weeks of nivolumab. Every trial patient had relapsed following autologous stem cell transplantation, and prior brentuximab vedotin exposure was what differed among cohorts A, B and C. Magnetic negative selection with a Miltenyi CD4+ T cell isolation kit was used to purify CD4+ T cells from thawed PBMCs. The trial cohort included 56 patients with relapsed/refractory classical Hodgkin lymphoma, and each patient had a best overall response of complete response, partial response or progressive disease. Trial patients were treated with single-agent nivolumab in the multi-cohort phase II CheckMate 205 trial. An independent review committee assessed best overall response by applying the 2007 International Working Group response criteria. Trial PBMCs were collected immediately before nivolumab initiation (C1D1) and during therapy at cycle 2 day 1 and cycle 4 day 1. After peripheral blood was drawn into 8 mL Vacutainer Cell Preparation Tubes, PBMCs were isolated by centrifugation and then cryopreserved. Purified CD4+ and CD8+ fractions were generated only in cases for which an additional PBMC sample was available. On LS columns in a quadroMACS separator, the magnetically labelled cells were depleted, and the flow-through was collected as the purified fraction.

The sample consisted of CD4+ T cells from blood, taken before the fourth cycle of nivolumab. This chain is built from TRBV5-5 and TRBJ1-2; TRBD1 fits 7 bases in the junction. This receptor was taken from a human donor with classical Hodgkin lymphoma. DNA sequence: TGTGCCAGCAGCCGGGACAGCTATGGCTACACCTTC. This codes for CASSRDSYGYTF.